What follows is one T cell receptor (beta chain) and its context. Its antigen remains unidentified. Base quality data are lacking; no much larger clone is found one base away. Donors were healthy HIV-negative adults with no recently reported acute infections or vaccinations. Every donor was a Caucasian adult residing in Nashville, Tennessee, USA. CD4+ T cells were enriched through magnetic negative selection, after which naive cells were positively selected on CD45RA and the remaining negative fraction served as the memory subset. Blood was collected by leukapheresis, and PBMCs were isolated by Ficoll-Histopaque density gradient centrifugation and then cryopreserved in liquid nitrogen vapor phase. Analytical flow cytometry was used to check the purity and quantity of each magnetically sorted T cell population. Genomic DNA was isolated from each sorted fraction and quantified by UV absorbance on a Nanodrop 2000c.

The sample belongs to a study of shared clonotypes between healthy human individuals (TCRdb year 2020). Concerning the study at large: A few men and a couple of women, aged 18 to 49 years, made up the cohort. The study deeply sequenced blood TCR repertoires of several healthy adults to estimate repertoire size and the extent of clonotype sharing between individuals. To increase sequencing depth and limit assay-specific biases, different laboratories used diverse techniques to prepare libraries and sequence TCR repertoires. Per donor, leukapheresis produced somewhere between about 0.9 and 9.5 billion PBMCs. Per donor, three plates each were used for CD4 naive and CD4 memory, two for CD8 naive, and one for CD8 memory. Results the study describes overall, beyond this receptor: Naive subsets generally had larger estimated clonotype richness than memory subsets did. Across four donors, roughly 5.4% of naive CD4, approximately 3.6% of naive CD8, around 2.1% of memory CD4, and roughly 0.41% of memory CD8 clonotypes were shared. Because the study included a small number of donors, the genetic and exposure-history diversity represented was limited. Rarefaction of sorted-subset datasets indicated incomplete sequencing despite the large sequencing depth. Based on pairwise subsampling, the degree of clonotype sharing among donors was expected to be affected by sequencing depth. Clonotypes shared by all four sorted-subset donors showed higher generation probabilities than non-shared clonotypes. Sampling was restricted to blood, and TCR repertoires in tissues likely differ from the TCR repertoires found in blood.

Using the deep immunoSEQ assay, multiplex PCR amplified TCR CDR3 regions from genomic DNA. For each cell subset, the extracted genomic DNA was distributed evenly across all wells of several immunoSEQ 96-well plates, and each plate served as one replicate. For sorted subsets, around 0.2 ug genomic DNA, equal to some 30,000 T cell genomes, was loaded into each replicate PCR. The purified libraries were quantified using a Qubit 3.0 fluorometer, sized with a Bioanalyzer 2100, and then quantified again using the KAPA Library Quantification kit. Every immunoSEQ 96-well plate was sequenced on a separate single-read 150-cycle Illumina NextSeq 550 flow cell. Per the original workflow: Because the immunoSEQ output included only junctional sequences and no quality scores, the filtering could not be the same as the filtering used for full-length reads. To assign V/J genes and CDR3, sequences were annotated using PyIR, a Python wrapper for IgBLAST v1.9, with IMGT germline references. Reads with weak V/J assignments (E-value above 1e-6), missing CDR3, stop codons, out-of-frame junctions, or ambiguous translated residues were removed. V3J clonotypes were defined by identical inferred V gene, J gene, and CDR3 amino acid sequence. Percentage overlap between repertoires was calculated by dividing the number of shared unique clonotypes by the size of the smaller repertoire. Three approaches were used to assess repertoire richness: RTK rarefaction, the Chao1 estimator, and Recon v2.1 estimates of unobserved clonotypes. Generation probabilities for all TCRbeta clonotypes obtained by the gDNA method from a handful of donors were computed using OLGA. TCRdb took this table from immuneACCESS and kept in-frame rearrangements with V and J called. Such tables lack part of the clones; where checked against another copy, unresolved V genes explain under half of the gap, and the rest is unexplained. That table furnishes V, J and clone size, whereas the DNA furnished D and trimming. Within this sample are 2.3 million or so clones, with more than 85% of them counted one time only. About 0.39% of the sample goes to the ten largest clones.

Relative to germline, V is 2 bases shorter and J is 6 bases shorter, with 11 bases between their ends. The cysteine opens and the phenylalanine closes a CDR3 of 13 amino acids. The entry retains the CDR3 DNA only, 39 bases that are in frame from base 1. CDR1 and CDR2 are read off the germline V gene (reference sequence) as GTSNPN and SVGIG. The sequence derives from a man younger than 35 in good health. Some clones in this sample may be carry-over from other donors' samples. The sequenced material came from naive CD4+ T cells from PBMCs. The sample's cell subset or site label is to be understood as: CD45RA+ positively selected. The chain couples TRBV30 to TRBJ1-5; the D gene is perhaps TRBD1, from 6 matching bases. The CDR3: CAWSSGGPQPQHF. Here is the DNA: TGTGCCTGGAGTTCGGGGGGCCCTCAGCCCCAGCATTTT.